The 25 T cell receptor beta chains below were found in one sample sequenced in a study of CD8 T cells in ankylosing spondylitis. TCRdb reprocessed the 5' RACE reads with MiXCR, giving one entry per CDR3 protein. The repertoire holds approximately 100,000 distinct CDR3 sequences, with 24% as singletons. The sequencing input was synovial fluid, either unsorted or a sorted T cell fraction (not recorded which). These receptors originate from a male donor with ankylosing spondylitis.

This clonotype was counted only a few times. The rearrangement joins TRBV12-3 or TRBV12-4 to TRBJ2-3, with TRBD2 matching over 15 bases. V was clipped by 8 bases and J by 0 bases; unmatched bases: 3. The CDR3 extends over 16 amino acids. In DNA form, the CDR3 reads TGTGCCAGCGGGACTAGCGGGAGGACGAGCACAGATACGCAGTATTTT. The encoded protein is CASGTSGRTSTDTQYF.

This clonotype was seen only a few times. V is TRBV20-1 and J is TRBJ1-6; no clear D. The CDR3 extends over 13 amino acids. Germline values: CDR1 DFQATT, CDR2 SNEGSKA (reference sequence). V dropped 3 bases and J dropped 4 bases, with 7 bases sitting between them. CDR3 region: CSARGDYNSPLHF. The CDR3 nucleotides read TGCAGTGCTAGGGGTGATTATAATTCACCCCTCCACTTT.

At least ten counts were recorded for this clonotype. V gene TRBV10-2 combines with J gene TRBJ1-4; tentatively, D is TRBD1 (6 bases). The ends were cut back, 4 bases at V and 7 bases at J, with 13 bases in the middle. Per the germline V gene, CDR1 is WSHSY and CDR2 is SAAADI. This CDR3 comprises 14 residues. CDR3 nucleotide sequence: TGCGCCAGCAGTGCCAGGGGAGGCGGTGAAAAACTGTTTTTT. This codes for CASSARGGGEKLFF.

This clonotype is judged medium-sized (0.01 to 0.1%). The chain joins TRBV5-6 to TRBJ2-1, with 7 bases aligning to TRBD1. The J segment lost 6 bases and the V segment lost 0 bases, leaving 3 bases of the junction unmatched. The CDR3 totals 14 residues. Germline V CDR1 and CDR2: SGHDT, YYEEEE. CDR3 in DNA: TGTGCCAGCAGCTTGGTGGCAGGGGGCAATGAGCAGTTCTTC. This codes for CASSLVAGGNEQFF.

Many counts were recorded for this clonotype. This sequence joins TRBV2 and TRBJ2-3; 13 positions agree with TRBD2. V trimming: 4 bases; J trimming: 5 bases; junction bases outside the gene matches: 6. The length of the CDR3 is 16 residues. Germline lookup yields CDR1 SNHLY and CDR2 FYNNEI. The CDR3 DNA reads TGTGCCAGCAGTGTCCGACTAGCGGGAGGTGGAGATACGCAGTATTTT. It yields the protein CASSVRLAGGGDTQYF. Supplemented by reference TRBV2 and TRBJ2-3, the full variable domain reads EPEVTQTPSHQVTQMGQEVILRCVPISNHLYFYWYRQILGQKVEFLVSFYNNEISEKSEIFDDQFSVERPDGSNFTLKIRSTKLEDSAMYFCASSVRLAGGGDTQYFGPGTRLTVL.

V gene TRBV11-3 combines with J gene TRBJ2-3, with 10 bases aligning to TRBD2. The CDR3 extends over 17 amino acids. Per the germline V gene, CDR1 is SGHNT and CDR2 is YENEEA. V was clipped by 5 bases and J by 4 bases; unmatched bases: 12. The CDR3 loop reads CASSLTGVAGGPDTQYF. The CDR3 DNA reads TGTGCCAGCAGCCTAACCGGGGTAGCGGGAGGACCAGATACGCAGTATTTT.

The rearrangement uses TRBV7-9 and TRBJ2-7; D tentatively fits TRBD1 or TRBD2 (5 bases each). V was clipped by 4 bases and J by 2 bases, with 12 bases between them. CDR1 is SEHNR, CDR2 FQNEAQ, per germline (reference sequence). CDR3 length: 14 amino acids. CDR3 sequence (DNA): TGTGCCAGCAGCTCGAGGGGCCTAGCCTACGAGCAGTACTTC. It encodes CASSSRGLAYEQYF.

This clonotype was counted between two and nine times. This chain joins TRBV12-3 or TRBV12-4 and TRBJ1-2; D gene unclear. The CDR3 totals 18 residues. This CDR3 reads CTCSLTVEDAARGVGYTF. In nucleotides, the CDR3 is TGTACCTGCAGTTTAACGGTAGAGGACGCCGCTCGGGGAGTTGGCTACACCTTC.

For the CDR3, the DNA is TGTGCCAGCAGCCCAGCGGGGACGAACACCGGGGAGCTGTTTTTT. It encodes CASSPAGTNTGELFF. V is TRBV11-2 and J is TRBJ2-2; the match to TRBD2 covers 7 bases. The CDR3 runs to 15 residues. Germline trimming cut 5 bases from V and 0 bases from J; bases unmatched to any gene: 3. Per germline, CDR1 SGHAT and CDR2 FQNNGV.

This clonotype was detected only a few times. This chain links TRBV3-1 with TRBJ1-1; no clear D gene. CDR1 is LGHDT, CDR2 YNNKEL, per germline (reference sequence). The CDR3 covers 13 residues. Trimming cost V 2 bases and J 1 base, with 5 bases left between them. CDR3 in DNA: TGTGCCAGCAGCCAACCTGGGAACACTGAAGCTTTCTTT. Translated: CASSQPGNTEAFF.

DNA of the CDR3: TGTGCCAGCAGTTTGTCCCTTATGACGGATCTCAATGGCTACACCTTC. This translates into CASSLSLMTDLNGYTF. This chain uses TRBV27 with TRBJ1-2; D remains ambiguous. This CDR3 is built from 16 residues. Deletions cut 3 bases from V and 6 bases from J, with 20 bases between. The V gene's germline CDR1 is MNHEY and CDR2 SMNVEV (reference sequence).

The chain links TRBV5-6 to TRBJ2-1; D possibly corresponds to TRBD2 (7 bases). With 3 bases removed from V and 2 bases from J, the gap between germline ends came to 15 bases. The germline V gene has CDR1 SGHDT and CDR2 YYEEEE. The CDR3 totals 16 residues. This CDR3 reads CASSYGLGGPYNEQFF. The CDR3 region has the DNA TGTGCCAGCAGCTACGGACTAGGGGGTCCCTACAATGAGCAGTTCTTC.

This clonotype has ten or more counts. The V call is TRBV12-3 or TRBV12-4, the J call TRBJ1-2; D possibly corresponds to TRBD1 (6 bases). The CDR3 is 14 amino acids. Deletions cut 0 bases from V and 7 bases from J, with 12 bases between. CDR3 sequence: CASSLAGGGPGYTF. Here the CDR3 DNA reads TGTGCCAGCAGTTTAGCGGGGGGGGGGCCTGGCTACACCTTC.

This clonotype was counted once. The CDR3 nucleotides are TGTGCCAGCAGTTACAGGGTAGGGGGTGAAAAACTGTTTTTT. Residues: CASSYRVGGEKLFF. V gene TRBV27 combines with J gene TRBJ1-4, with D possibly matching TRBD1 (6 bases). V was shortened by 4 bases and J by 7 bases, with 13 bases between the two germline ends. Germline V gives CDR1 MNHEY, CDR2 SMNVEV (reference sequence). The CDR3 is made up of 14 amino acids.

This clonotype was observed many times. V gene TRBV29-1 combines with J gene TRBJ1-2; tentatively, D is TRBD1 (6 bases). V lost 5 bases and J 7 bases, leaving 17 bases between the germline ends. This CDR3 has 13 residues. Germline V CDR1 and CDR2: SQVTM, ANQGSEA. This chain's CDR3 is CSVTKTGSPGYTF. CDR3 coding DNA: TGCAGCGTTACAAAGACAGGATCTCCTGGCTACACCTTC.

The rearrangement joins TRBV12-3 or TRBV12-4 to TRBJ2-1; 9 positions match TRBD2. J lost 8 bases, V lost 6 bases, and 8 bases had no gene match. The CDR3 runs to 14 residues. For the CDR3, the DNA is TGTGCCAGCAGGGTGACTAGCGGCCCCGATGAGCAGTTCTTC. It encodes CASRVTSGPDEQFF.

This clonotype has only one observation. This chain links TRBV27 with TRBJ2-1, with TRBD1 identical over 9 bases. This CDR3 has 15 residues. V gave up 2 bases and J gave up 9 bases; unmatched junction bases: 8. Germline assignment: CDR1 MNHEY and CDR2 SMNVEV (reference sequence). The CDR3 is CASSLRQGVGGEQFF. The CDR3 nucleotides are TGTGCCAGCAGTTTAAGACAGGGGGTTGGTGGTGAGCAGTTCTTC.

The V call is TRBV2, the J call TRBJ1-5, with D tentatively TRBD1 (5 bases). CDR3 length equals 14 residues. CDR1 is SNHLY and CDR2 is FYNNEI in the germline V gene. The V end was cut by 7 bases, the J end by 3 bases, with 13 bases between. CDR3 DNA sequence: TGTGCCAGCATGTTCGACAGAAACAATCAGCCCCAGCATTTT. Translating it yields CASMFDRNNQPQHF.

The chain carries TRBV29-1 and TRBJ2-1; D remains unclear. The germline V gene encodes CDR1 SQVTM and CDR2 ANQGSEA. This CDR3 comprises 10 residues. V shed 6 bases and J shed 8 bases, with 8 bases lying between them. CDR3 protein: CSVSSDEQFF. The CDR3 nucleotides read TGCAGCGTGAGTTCGGATGAGCAGTTCTTC.

The chain is built from TRBV7-6 and TRBJ2-5, with D maybe TRBD2 (6 bases). This CDR3 comprises 16 residues. Germline lookup yields CDR1 SGHVS and CDR2 FNYEAQ. V gave up 7 bases and J gave up 5 bases, with 23 bases separating them. CDR3 nucleotides: TGTGCCAGCAAAAAGAGAGGGAGGCTAACTTCCGAGACCCAGTACTTC. Its translation is CASKKRGRLTSETQYF. The full variable domain, with the rest looked up from reference TRBV7-6 and TRBJ2-5, is GAGVSQSPRYKVTKRGQDVALRCDPISGHVSLYWYRQALGQGPEFLTYFNYEAQQDKSGLPNDRFSAERPEGSISTLTIQRTEQRDSAMYRCASKKRGRLTSETQYFGPGTRLLVL.

In this sample, this clonotype turned up a few times. The gene calls are TRBV29-1 and TRBJ2-7, with 8 bases fitting TRBD2. The germline V gene encodes CDR1 SQVTM and CDR2 ANQGSEA. J gave up 3 bases and V 6 bases, and 4 bases lay outside the gene matches. CDR3 size: 12 residues. The CDR3 region is CSVAGTSYEQYF. The CDR3 coding sequence is TGCAGCGTGGCCGGGACTAGCTACGAGCAGTACTTC.

Only a few counts were recorded for this clonotype. The chain is built from TRBV2 and TRBJ1-1; 8 positions match TRBD1. The CDR3 contains 12 residues. Germline CDR1 SNHLY, CDR2 FYNNEI. V trimming: 7 bases; J trimming: 5 bases; junction bases outside the gene matches: 3. Written as DNA, the CDR3 is TGTGCCAGCACCACAGGGGGAACTGAAGCTTTCTTT. It codes for CASTTGGTEAFF.

A few counts support this clonotype. This sequence joins TRBV29-1 and TRBJ1-1; D may be TRBD1 (6 bases). V gave up 4 bases and J gave up 5 bases, with 14 bases separating them. Germline V gene sequence: CDR1 SQVTM, CDR2 ANQGSEA. The CDR3 spans 13 residues. CDR3 nucleotides: TGCAGCGTTGGAAGGGGGGCAGGGACTGAAGCTTTCTTT. Amino acids: CSVGRGAGTEAFF. Complete variable domain (other parts from reference TRBV29-1 and TRBJ1-1): SAVISQKPSRDICQRGTSLTIQCQVDSQVTMMFWYRQQPGQSLTLIATANQGSEATYESGFVIDKFPISRPNLTFSTLTVSNMSPEDSSIYLCSVGRGAGTEAFFGQGTRLTVV.

The genes are TRBV20-1 and TRBJ1-6; 8 bases fit TRBD1. The CDR3 is made up of 15 amino acids. The V gene end was trimmed by 1 base and the J gene end by 10 bases; junction bases not matched to a gene: 9. Germline CDR1 and CDR2: DFQATT and SNEGSKA (reference sequence). Written as DNA, the CDR3 is TGCAGTGCTAGAGTATGGACAGGGTTACGATCACCCCTCCACTTT. It yields the protein CSARVWTGLRSPLHF.

This clonotype came up a few times. V is TRBV5-1 and J is TRBJ2-4; 9 bases align to TRBD1. V was pared by 3 bases and J by 9 bases, with 16 bases of the junction left unmatched. The CDR3 contains 17 residues. Per germline, CDR1 SGHRS and CDR2 YFSETQ. CDR3 region: CASSSGQGPDQIGIQYF. In DNA form, the CDR3 reads TGCGCCAGCAGCTCGGGACAGGGACCTGATCAAATAGGCATTCAGTACTTC.